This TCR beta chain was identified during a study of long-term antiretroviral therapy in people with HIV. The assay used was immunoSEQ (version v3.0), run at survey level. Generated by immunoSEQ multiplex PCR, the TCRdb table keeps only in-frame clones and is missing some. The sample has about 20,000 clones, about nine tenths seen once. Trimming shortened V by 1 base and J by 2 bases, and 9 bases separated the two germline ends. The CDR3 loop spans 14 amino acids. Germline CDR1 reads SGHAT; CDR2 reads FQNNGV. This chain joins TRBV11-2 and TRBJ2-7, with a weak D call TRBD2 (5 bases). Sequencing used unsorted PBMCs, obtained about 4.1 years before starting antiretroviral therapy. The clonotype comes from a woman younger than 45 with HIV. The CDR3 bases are TGTGCCAGCAGCTTAGCGCGGAGGCCCTACGAGCAGTACTTC. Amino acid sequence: CASSLARRPYEQYF. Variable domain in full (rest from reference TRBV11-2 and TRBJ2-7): EAGVAQSPRYKIIEKRQSVAFWCNPISGHATLYWYQQILGQGPKLLIQFQNNGVVDDSQLPKDRFSAERLKGVDSTLKIQPAKLEDSAVYLCASSLARRPYEQYFGPGTRLTVT.